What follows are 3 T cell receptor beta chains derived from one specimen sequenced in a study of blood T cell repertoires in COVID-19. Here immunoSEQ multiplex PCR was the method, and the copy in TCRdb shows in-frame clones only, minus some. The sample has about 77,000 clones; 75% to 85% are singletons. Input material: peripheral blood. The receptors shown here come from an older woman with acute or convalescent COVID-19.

CDR3 bases: TGTGCCAGCAGTTACCAAGGCAGGGGTAACTATGGCTACACCTTC. It codes for CASSYQGRGNYGYTF. The gene calls are TRBV6-5 and TRBJ1-2, with D possibly being TRBD1 (6 bases). Trimming took off 2 bases at V and 1 base at J, with 11 bases between the two ends. Germline V gene sequence: CDR1 MNHEY, CDR2 SVGAGI. The CDR3 sequence is 15 residues long.

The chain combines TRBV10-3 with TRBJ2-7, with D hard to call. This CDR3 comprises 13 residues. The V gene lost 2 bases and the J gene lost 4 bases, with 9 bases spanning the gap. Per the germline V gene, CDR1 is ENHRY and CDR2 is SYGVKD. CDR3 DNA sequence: TGTGCCATCAGTGAGCCGGTCAATTACGAGCAGTACTTC. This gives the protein CAISEPVNYEQYF.

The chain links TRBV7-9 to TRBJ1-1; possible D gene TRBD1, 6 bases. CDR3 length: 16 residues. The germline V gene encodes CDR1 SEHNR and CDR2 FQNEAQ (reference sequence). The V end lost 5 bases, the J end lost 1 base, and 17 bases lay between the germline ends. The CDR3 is CASSGRPGQTNTEAFF. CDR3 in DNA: TGTGCCAGCAGCGGGCGCCCGGGACAAACGAACACTGAAGCTTTCTTT.